This TCR beta chain was captured by sequencing in a study of OX40 agonist ivuxolimab in advanced cancers. Study overall: Each dose-escalation patient presented with hepatocellular carcinoma, melanoma, renal cell or head and neck cancer. Notes on the study in general: Partial responders treated at 0.1-3.0 mg/kg exhibited clonal expansion among the lowest measured.

A note on this clone: Its target is not known.

Autoimmune disease history or systemic immunosuppression disqualified patients. With 0 bases removed from V and 5 bases from J, the gap between germline ends came to 11 bases. The CDR3 length is 15 residues. In germline, CDR1 is SGHTA, CDR2 FQGNSA. The protocol was immunoSEQ multiplex PCR, while the TCRdb copy is restricted to in-frame clones and leaves out a portion. This sample carries roughly 52,000 clones, just under 85% of them seen once, and the ten largest clones take around 1.3%. The source of this sequence is an adult with an advanced solid tumor such as melanoma, head and neck, liver or kidney cancer. V usage is TRBV7-2 and J usage is TRBJ2-4, with D perhaps TRBD1 or TRBD2 (6 bases each). The starting material was CD4+ or CD8+ T cells sorted from blood, obtained in a trial of the OX40 agonist ivuxolimab. The CDR3 is CASSLAGGGQNIQYF. The CDR3 DNA reads TGTGCCAGCAGCTTAGCGGGGGGCGGGCAAAACATTCAGTACTTC. The full variable domain, completed using reference TRBV7-2 and TRBJ2-4, is GAGVSQSPSNKVTEKGKDVELRCDPISGHTALYWYRQSLGQGLEFLIYFQGNSAPDKSGLPSDRFSAERTGGSVSTLTIQRTQQEDSAVYLCASSLAGGGQNIQYFGAGTRLSVL.